This is a list of T cell receptor beta chains from one sample in a study of blood T cell repertoires in COVID-19. The table came from immunoSEQ multiplex PCR; TCRdb's copy has only in-frame clones and leaves some out. The data contain 150,000 to 200,000 clones, around four fifths of them seen just once; the ten biggest clones take up about a fifth. Sequenced: peripheral blood. These receptor sequences come from a woman at least 80 years old with acute or convalescent COVID-19. The CDR3 runs from the conserved cysteine through the conserved F or W. A D gene is named only where the DNA matches it firmly. Clone size is shown for a subset of rows, as once, few, many or a class of expanded clone.

cdr3_aa cdr3_nt j_call d_call v_call clone_size
CSVAGGFSGKSSTDTQYF TGCAGCGTTGCCGGAGGGTTTAGCGGGAAGTCTAGCACAGATACGCAGTATTTT TRBJ2-3 TRBD2 TRBV29-1 -
CASSELLLATRNPYNEQFF TGTGCCAGCAGTGAACTCCTACTAGCGACGAGGAACCCCTACAATGAGCAGTTCTTC TRBJ2-1 TRBD2 TRBV6-1 -
CASSGRGNNEQFF TGTGCCAGCAGCGGCAGGGGAAACAATGAGCAGTTCTTC TRBJ2-1 - TRBV9 once
CASRTTGGLTEAFF TGTGCCAGTAGGACAACAGGGGGCCTTACTGAAGCTTTCTTT TRBJ1-1 TRBD1 TRBV19 once
CASSKVQGALGGYTF TGTGCCAGCAGCAAGGTACAGGGGGCTCTCGGTGGCTACACCTTC TRBJ1-2 TRBD1 TRBV7-2 -
CASSPPSQGPGNTIYF TGTGCCAGCAGTCCCCCAAGTCAGGGGCCAGGAAACACCATATATTTT TRBJ1-3 - TRBV7-9 -
CASSLELAEETQYF TGCGCCAGCAGCTTGGAACTAGCGGAAGAGACCCAGTACTTC TRBJ2-5 TRBD2 TRBV5-1 -
CASSVAGGSGELFF TGTGCCAGCAGCGTAGCGGGAGGTTCCGGGGAGCTGTTTTTT TRBJ2-2 TRBD2 TRBV9 -
CATSRDYGQPNTGELFF TGTGCCACCAGCAGAGATTATGGGCAGCCGAACACCGGGGAGCTGTTTTTT TRBJ2-2 - TRBV15 -
CASSLTGLSNQPQHF TGTGCCAGCAGCCTCACAGGGCTTAGCAATCAGCCCCAGCATTTT TRBJ1-5 - TRBV7-2 -
CATSDGLSEYNNEQFF TGTGCCACCAGTGACGGACTGTCGGAGTACAACAATGAGCAGTTCTTC TRBJ2-1 - TRBV24-1 -
CASSKRVRASSYEQYF TGTGCCAGCAGCAAAAGGGTGAGGGCCTCCTCCTACGAGCAGTACTTC TRBJ2-7 - TRBV2 -
CASSQAGTYEQYF TGTGCCAGCAGCCAAGCGGGAACCTACGAGCAGTACTTC TRBJ2-7 - TRBV3-1/TRBV3-2 -
CASSQEPMDSWNTGELFF TGTGCCAGCAGCCAAGAACCCATGGACTCGTGGAACACCGGGGAGCTGTTTTTT TRBJ2-2 - TRBV3-1/TRBV3-2 -
CASSVGPLAGGGETQYF TGTGCCAGCAGCGTAGGTCCCCTAGCGGGAGGGGGGGAGACCCAGTACTTC TRBJ2-5 TRBD2 TRBV9 -
CASSSFNEKLFF TGTGCCAGCAGTTCTTTCAATGAAAAACTGTTTTTT TRBJ1-4 - TRBV6-1 -
CASSVGQGYEKLFF TGTGCCAGCAGTGTGGGACAGGGGTACGAAAAACTGTTTTTT TRBJ1-4 TRBD1 TRBV27 -
CASSLRDRVHGTDTQYF TGTGCCAGCAGCTTAAGGGACAGGGTCCACGGGACAGATACGCAGTATTTT TRBJ2-3 TRBD1 TRBV11-2 -
CATSRDFSRAFF TGTGCCACCAGCCGGGACTTTAGCCGAGCTTTCTTT TRBJ1-1 - TRBV15 -
CASSNIGLAGHNEQFF TGTGCCAGTAGTAACATCGGACTAGCGGGACACAATGAGCAGTTCTTC TRBJ2-1 TRBD2 TRBV19 -
CASSPSRDYGYTF TGTGCCAGCTCCCCTTCCAGGGACTATGGCTACACCTTC TRBJ1-2 - TRBV18 -
CAISESRAMNTEAFF TGTGCCATCAGTGAGTCTCGAGCAATGAACACTGAAGCTTTCTTT TRBJ1-1 - TRBV10-3 -
CSVDSAEGGTDTQYF TGCAGCGTTGATTCGGCGGAGGGCGGGACAGATACGCAGTATTTT TRBJ2-3 - TRBV29-1 once
CASSQGGGAPLGSEQYF TGTGCCAGCAGCCAAGGGGGAGGGGCGCCCTTGGGAAGCGAGCAGTACTTC TRBJ2-7 TRBD2 TRBV3-1/TRBV3-2 -
CASSGTLATTDTQYF TGCGCCAGCAGCGGAACCCTAGCTACCACAGATACGCAGTATTTT TRBJ2-3 - TRBV5-1 -
CASSMRVADTQYF TGTGCCAGTAGTATGAGAGTGGCAGATACGCAGTATTTT TRBJ2-3 - TRBV19 -
CASSLVQGLSEAFF TGTGCCAGCAGCTTAGTACAGGGATTGTCTGAAGCTTTCTTT TRBJ1-1 - TRBV7-9 -
CASARLAGVGEQFF TGTGCCAGCGCCCGACTAGCGGGAGTTGGTGAGCAGTTCTTC TRBJ2-1 TRBD2 TRBV28 -
CASSIDQGPYEQFF TGTGCCAGTAGTATAGATCAGGGGCCCTATGAGCAGTTCTTC TRBJ2-1 - TRBV19 -
CASSQEKRLAYEQYF TGTGCCAGCAGCCAAGAAAAGCGTCTAGCCTACGAGCAGTACTTC TRBJ2-7 - TRBV3-1/TRBV3-2 once
CAWSLPGFSNEKLFF TGTGCCTGGAGCTTGCCGGGGTTCTCTAATGAAAAACTGTTTTTT TRBJ1-4 - TRBV30 once
CASNTGGANTGELFF TGTGCCAGCAACACAGGGGGCGCGAACACCGGGGAGCTGTTTTTT TRBJ2-2 TRBD1 TRBV6-5 -
CASSSRSRSSNTEAFF TGTGCCAGCAGCTCCCGAAGCAGGTCCTCGAACACTGAAGCTTTCTTT TRBJ1-1 - TRBV3-1/TRBV3-2 once
CAWSLAGGRETQYF TGTGCCTGGTCCTTGGCAGGGGGCAGAGAGACCCAGTACTTC TRBJ2-5 TRBD1 TRBV30 -
CASSPPGLAGSGYNEQFF TGTGCCAGCTCACCACCGGGACTAGCGGGATCAGGATACAATGAGCAGTTCTTC TRBJ2-1 TRBD2 TRBV18 -
CASSFDRGRGTEAFF TGTGCCAGCAGCTTTGACAGGGGGCGCGGTACTGAAGCTTTCTTT TRBJ1-1 TRBD1 TRBV7-2 -
CASNNRPYSNQPQHF TGTGCCAGCAATAACAGACCTTATAGCAATCAGCCCCAGCATTTT TRBJ1-5 - TRBV2 -
CASSRTRRNEQFF TGTGCCAGCAGTCGGACTCGTAGGAATGAGCAGTTCTTC TRBJ2-1 - TRBV28 -